These 28 T cell receptor beta chains originate from one sample sequenced in a study of long-term antiretroviral therapy in people with HIV. The immunoSEQ assay was v3.0, run at survey level. The data were produced by immunoSEQ multiplex PCR, yet TCRdb's version contains in-frame clones alone and is incomplete. The table shows about 35,000 clones, with 65% to 85% occurring only once. The sample here was unsorted PBMCs, taken 3 years after starting antiretroviral therapy. The receptor source for this set is a man in his fifties with HIV.

Here the CDR3 DNA reads TGTGCCAGCAGTGGACAGGGGGCGGGAAAACTGTTTTTT. It encodes CASSGQGAGKLFF. The rearrangement joins TRBV6-1 to TRBJ1-4, with 10 positions matching TRBD1. Germline CDR1 reads MNHNS; CDR2 reads SASEGT. There are 13 residues in the CDR3. V trimming: 4 bases; J trimming: 10 bases; junction bases outside the gene matches: 3.

This rearrangement joins TRBV5-1 to TRBJ2-1; 8 bases agree with TRBD2. There are 14 residues in the CDR3. V trimming: 4 bases; J trimming: 4 bases; junction bases outside the gene matches: 4. CDR1 is SGHRS and CDR2 is YFSETQ in the germline V gene. The CDR3 region is CASSLGGAYNEQFF. For the CDR3, the DNA is TGCGCCAGCAGCCTCGGGGGGGCTTACAATGAGCAGTTCTTC.

The chain employs TRBV13 and TRBJ2-1, with 9 bases that match TRBD1. Unmatched junction bases numbered 9, after V lost 5 bases and J lost 7 bases. CDR1 and CDR2 (germline): PRHDT, FYEKMQ (reference sequence). The CDR3 extends over 15 amino acids. CDR3 coding DNA: TGTGCCAGCAGCCTCTCTCGACAGGGGGTGAATGAGCAGTTCTTC. Protein sequence: CASSLSRQGVNEQFF.

In its sample, this clone was seen a few times. This rearrangement joins TRBV2 to TRBJ1-3, with D hard to call. Trimming cost V 1 base and J 4 bases, with 2 bases left between them. The germline gives CDR1 SNHLY, CDR2 FYNNEI. There are 12 residues in the CDR3. For the CDR3, the DNA is TGTGCCAGCAGTGAAGGGGGAAACACCATATATTTT. It encodes CASSEGGNTIYF.

The table lists this clone with a few counts. This rearrangement joins TRBV25-1 to TRBJ1-2, with 7 bases matching TRBD1. Germline loops: CDR1 MGHDK, CDR2 SYGVNS. The J segment lost 6 bases and the V segment lost 4 bases, leaving 11 bases of the junction unmatched. The CDR3 extends over 15 amino acids. The CDR3 reads CASSASSGGADGYTF. The CDR3 region has the DNA TGTGCCAGCAGTGCATCCTCAGGGGGTGCAGATGGCTACACCTTC.

The chain combines TRBV19 with TRBJ1-6; D may be TRBD1 (5 bases). Germline values: CDR1 LNHDA, CDR2 SQIVND (reference sequence). The CDR3 consists of 17 residues. V gave up 5 bases and J gave up 5 bases, with 19 bases separating them. Here the CDR3 reads CASSEISRVSDNSPLHF. DNA of the CDR3: TGTGCCAGTAGTGAAATTTCCAGGGTTTCCGATAATTCACCCCTCCACTTT.

The chain uses TRBV28 and TRBJ2-7; D is undetermined. Germline CDR1 reads MDHEN; CDR2 reads SYDVKM. The CDR3 is 16 amino acids. The germline V and J ends were trimmed by 2 bases and 3 bases, with 17 bases remaining between them. The CDR3: CASSLNPLGPFYEQYF. In nucleotides, the CDR3 is TGTGCCAGCAGTTTAAACCCCCTAGGACCCTTCTACGAGCAGTACTTC. Full variable domain (missing parts from reference TRBV28 and TRBJ2-7): DVKVTQSSRYLVKRTGEKVFLECVQDMDHENMFWYRQDPGLGLRLIYFSYDVKMKEKGDIPEGYSVSREKKERFSLILESASTNQTSMYLCASSLNPLGPFYEQYFGPGTRLTVT.

The sample holds one count of this clone. The chain carries TRBV6-1 and TRBJ1-5, with D perhaps TRBD1 (5 bases). CDR1 MNHNS and CDR2 SASEGT come from the germline V gene. This CDR3 has 17 amino acids. Trimming removed 3 bases from V and 0 bases from J, with 15 bases in between. In DNA form, the CDR3 reads TGTGCCAGCAGTGAGCTTGCGGGACCATATAGCAATCAGCCCCAGCATTTT. It specifies CASSELAGPYSNQPQHF.

The chain is built from TRBV5-4 and TRBJ2-7; D may be TRBD1 (6 bases). Trimming pared 4 bases from V and 1 base from J, leaving 15 bases between. CDR3 length: 15 amino acids. The germline V gene has CDR1 SGHNT and CDR2 YYREEE (reference sequence). CDR3 sequence: CASSNKQGFSYEQYF. DNA for the CDR3: TGTGCCAGCAGCAACAAACAGGGTTTTTCCTACGAGCAGTACTTC.

The J gene is TRBJ2-3, the V gene TRBV10-3; D may match TRBD1 or TRBD2 (5 bases each). V lost 10 bases to trimming and J lost 3 bases, with 11 bases between them. The CDR3 covers 12 residues. Germline CDR1 ENHRY, CDR2 SYGVKD. The chain's CDR3 is CATGDGTDTQYF. CDR3 in DNA: TGTGCCACCGGGGACGGGACAGATACGCAGTATTTT.

This clone has a single count. The chain recombines TRBV18 with TRBJ2-1; D gene uncertain. The V end lost 6 bases, the J end lost 5 bases, and 11 bases lay between the germline ends. Germline V CDR1 and CDR2: KGHSH, LQKENI. This CDR3 comprises 13 residues. The DNA of the CDR3 is TGTGCCAGCTCGGGGAACCTCCACAATGAGCAGTTCTTC. Its translation is CASSGNLHNEQFF.

As regards this clone: In the same sample, other DNA sequences code for this CDR3. The chain is built from TRBV29-1 and TRBJ2-6, with 9 bases matching TRBD1. CDR1 and CDR2 (germline): SQVTM, ANQGSEA. Unmatched junction bases numbered 3, after V lost 7 bases and J lost 2 bases. This CDR3 contains 14 residues. The CDR3 protein is CSAGDRAGANVLTF. CDR3 nucleotides: TGCAGCGCTGGGGACAGGGCTGGGGCCAACGTCCTGACTTTC.

This chain joins TRBV11-2 and TRBJ1-2; D unclear. Deletions cut 1 base from V and 4 bases from J, with 10 bases between. Germline CDR1 SGHAT, CDR2 FQNNGV. The CDR3 spans 14 residues. The CDR3 loop is CASSLVGAGYGYTF. The CDR3 nucleotides are TGTGCCAGCAGCTTAGTTGGCGCAGGCTATGGCTACACCTTC.

CDR3 DNA sequence: TGTGCCAGCAGCCAAGGATCGGGGGCGGGCGCCATATATTTT. The encoded protein is CASSQGSGAGAIYF. J is TRBJ1-3 and V is TRBV4-2, with D possibly matching TRBD1 (6 bases). CDR1 LGHNA and CDR2 YNFKEQ come from the germline V gene. The CDR3 has 14 amino acids. Trimming stripped 1 base from V and 11 bases from J, with 15 bases between.

The genes are TRBV7-8 and TRBJ2-1; 11 bases fit TRBD1. V shed 4 bases and J 7 bases; nucleotides not matched to a gene: 6. The CDR3 covers 15 residues. Germline CDR1 reads SGHVS; CDR2 reads FQNEAQ. The CDR3 spells CASSSGQGGGNEQFF. The DNA of the CDR3 is TGTGCCAGCAGCTCGGGACAGGGGGGAGGGAATGAGCAGTTCTTC.

V and J are TRBV28 and TRBJ1-6; D unclear. The CDR3 consists of 13 residues. Germline CDR1 MDHEN, CDR2 SYDVKM. Trimming pared 6 bases from V and 1 base from J, leaving 4 bases between. DNA for the CDR3: TGTGCCAGCAGCCGGTCCTATAATTCACCCCTCCACTTT. Protein sequence: CASSRSYNSPLHF.

The rearrangement uses TRBV28 and TRBJ1-3; no clear D gene. CDR1 is MDHEN, CDR2 SYDVKM, per germline. Trimming shortened V by 8 bases and J by 3 bases, and 14 bases separated the two germline ends. The length of the CDR3 is 14 residues. The CDR3 sequence: CASGTGGLGNTIYF. In DNA form, the CDR3 reads TGTGCCAGCGGCACTGGAGGGCTTGGAAACACCATATATTTT. Based on the CDR3 plus reference TRBV28 and TRBJ1-3, the full variable domain is DVKVTQSSRYLVKRTGEKVFLECVQDMDHENMFWYRQDPGLGLRLIYFSYDVKMKEKGDIPEGYSVSREKKERFSLILESASTNQTSMYLCASGTGGLGNTIYFGEGSWLTVV.

CDR3 loop: CASTGRPMDEQYF. CDR3 bases: TGTGCCAGCACAGGACGCCCGATGGACGAGCAGTACTTC. This chain links TRBV28 with TRBJ2-7; D remains unclear. The germline V gene has CDR1 MDHEN and CDR2 SYDVKM. The CDR3 has 13 residues. Trimming shortened V by 7 bases and J by 5 bases, and 15 bases separated the two germline ends.

The chain combines TRBV11-2 with TRBJ2-7; 7 nucleotides agree with TRBD1. This CDR3 region has 16 residues. The germline CDR1 and CDR2 sequences are SGHAT and FQNNGV. Trimming removed 5 bases from V and 0 bases from J; junction bases left unmatched: 10. The CDR3: CASSLTGVRASYEQYF. Written as DNA, the CDR3 is TGTGCCAGCAGCCTAACAGGGGTTCGAGCCTCCTACGAGCAGTACTTC.

This clone was counted only a few times. The V call is TRBV18, the J call TRBJ1-1; no firm D call. The CDR3 is 13 residues long. CDR1 and CDR2 from the germline V gene are KGHSH and LQKENI. The V gene lost 2 bases and the J gene lost 1 base, with 5 bases spanning the gap. CDR3 loop: CASSPGQNTEAFF. The CDR3 DNA reads as TGTGCCAGCTCACCAGGCCAGAACACTGAAGCTTTCTTT.

The genes are TRBV11-2 and TRBJ1-4, with TRBD1 matching 9 bases. Per the germline V gene, CDR1 is SGHAT and CDR2 is FQNNGV. The ends lost 4 bases at V and 7 bases at J; junction bases unmatched: 4. The CDR3 extends over 14 amino acids. CDR3 in amino acids: CASSWTGAGEKLFF. For the CDR3, the DNA is TGTGCCAGCAGCTGGACAGGGGCGGGTGAAAAACTGTTTTTT.

There are a few counts of this clone. This rearrangement joins TRBV18 to TRBJ1-6; D not certain. Trimming cost V 3 bases and J 14 bases, with 17 bases left between them. Germline V gene sequence: CDR1 KGHSH, CDR2 LQKENI. The CDR3 spans 14 residues. DNA for the CDR3: TGTGCCAGCTCACCTACCGACACCGCCGACACCCTCCACTTT. This translates into CASSPTDTADTLHF. The full variable domain, with the rest looked up from reference TRBV18 and TRBJ1-6, is NAGVMQNPRHLVRRRGQEARLRCSPMKGHSHVYWYRQLPEEGLKFMVYLQKENIIDESGMPKERFSAEFPKEGPSILRIQQVVRGDSAAYFCASSPTDTADTLHFGNGTRLTVT.

CDR3 in amino acids: CASSISWQPQHF. CDR3 nucleotides: TGTGCCAGTAGTATAAGTTGGCAGCCCCAGCATTTT. The rearrangement uses TRBV19 and TRBJ1-5; D is unresolved. Germline values: CDR1 LNHDA, CDR2 SQIVND (reference sequence). Trimming took off 2 bases at V and 7 bases at J, with 6 bases between the two ends. CDR3 size: 12 residues. Full variable domain (remainder filled in from reference TRBV19 and TRBJ1-5): DGGITQSPKYLFRKEGQNVTLSCEQNLNHDAMYWYRQDPGQGLRLIYYSQIVNDFQKGDIAEGYSVSREKKESFPLTVTSAQKNPTAFYLCASSISWQPQHFGDGTRLSIL.

V gene TRBV19 combines with J gene TRBJ2-7; no clear D. This CDR3 contains 11 residues. The V and J ends lost 10 bases and 5 bases respectively, with 12 bases between them. The V gene's germline CDR1 is LNHDA and CDR2 SQIVND (reference sequence). CDR3 DNA sequence: TGTGCCACGTCCCAAGGCCACGAGCAGTACTTC. Amino acid sequence: CATSQGHEQYF.

The V call is TRBV28, the J call TRBJ2-7; TRBD1 agrees at 9 bases. The V gene's germline CDR1 is MDHEN and CDR2 SYDVKM. CDR3 length: 14 amino acids. V lost 6 bases, J lost 1 base, and 4 bases stayed unmatched. The CDR3 loop reads CASRDRGESYEQYF. Here the CDR3 DNA reads TGTGCCAGCAGGGACAGGGGAGAGTCCTACGAGCAGTACTTC. The full variable domain, completed using reference TRBV28 and TRBJ2-7, is DVKVTQSSRYLVKRTGEKVFLECVQDMDHENMFWYRQDPGLGLRLIYFSYDVKMKEKGDIPEGYSVSREKKERFSLILESASTNQTSMYLCASRDRGESYEQYFGPGTRLTVT.

The V gene is TRBV11-2, the J gene TRBJ1-4; D is ambiguous. The CDR3 runs to 14 residues. Between the trimmed V and J ends, which lost 2 bases and 6 bases, there was a span of 10 bases. Germline CDR1 SGHAT, CDR2 FQNNGV. CDR3 DNA sequence: TGTGCCAGCAGCTTAAGAGGACGGGATGAAAAACTGTTTTTT. Encoded protein: CASSLRGRDEKLFF.

The chain joins TRBV4-3 to TRBJ2-1; TRBD2 agrees at 8 bases. Germline CDR1 is LGHNA and CDR2 is YSLEER. V was pared by 0 bases and J by 9 bases, with 13 bases of the junction left unmatched. There are 17 residues in the CDR3. The CDR3 DNA is TGCGCCAGCAGCCAAGATTGGAGAGCGGGAGCGCCCAGTGAGCAGTTCTTC. Translation: CASSQDWRAGAPSEQFF.

This clone turned up a few times. This chain links TRBV19 with TRBJ2-5; D is ambiguous. There are 13 residues in the CDR3. V gave up 1 base and J gave up 3 bases, with 6 bases separating them. From germline, CDR1 is LNHDA and CDR2 SQIVND (reference sequence). CDR3 sequence (DNA): TGTGCCAGTAGTATAGGTAGGGAAGAGACCCAGTACTTC. Protein sequence: CASSIGREETQYF.